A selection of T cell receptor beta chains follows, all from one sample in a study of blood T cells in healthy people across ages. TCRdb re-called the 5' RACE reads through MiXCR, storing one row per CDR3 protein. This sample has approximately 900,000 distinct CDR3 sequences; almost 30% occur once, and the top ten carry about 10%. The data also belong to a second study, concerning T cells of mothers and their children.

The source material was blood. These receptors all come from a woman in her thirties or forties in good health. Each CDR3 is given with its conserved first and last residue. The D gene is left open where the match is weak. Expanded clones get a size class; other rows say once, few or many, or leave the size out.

CDR3: CASLTGQGVNTEAFF
DNA: TGCGCCAGCCTGACGGGACAGGGGGTGAACACTGAAGCTTTCTTT
J: TRBJ1-1
D: TRBD1
V: TRBV4-1
length: 15
size: NA

CDR3: CASSLRGGAGGAGGTEAFF
DNA: TGTGCCAGCAGTTTAAGGGGAGGGGCTGGGGGGGCCGGAGGCACTGAAGCTTTCTTT
J: TRBJ1-1
D: NA
V: TRBV12-3/TRBV12-4
length: 19
size: few

CDR3: CATSRVGRIQETQYF
DNA: TGTGCCACCAGCAGAGTTGGACGGATCCAAGAGACCCAGTACTTC
J: TRBJ2-5
D: NA
V: TRBV15
length: 15
size: NA

CDR3: CASSSDGQGRDGYTF
DNA: TGCGCCAGCAGCTCAGACGGACAGGGTCGGGATGGCTACACCTTC
J: TRBJ1-2
D: TRBD1
V: TRBV5-1
length: 15
size: many

CDR3: CASSYRTASYNEQFF
DNA: TGTGCCAGCAGTTACAGGACAGCCTCCTACAATGAGCAGTTCTTC
J: TRBJ2-1
D: NA
V: TRBV6-5
length: 15
size: many

CDR3: CSVVGDGSNEKLFF
DNA: TGCAGCGTCGTAGGGGACGGCTCTAATGAAAAACTGTTTTTT
J: TRBJ1-4
D: NA
V: TRBV29-1
length: 14
size: many

CDR3: CTTSRGQASYEQYF
DNA: TGTACCACCAGCAGAGGACAGGCCTCCTACGAGCAGTACTTC
J: TRBJ2-7
D: TRBD1
V: TRBV15
length: 14
size: NA

CDR3: CASSSYPGRPQETQYF
DNA: TGCGCCAGCAGCTCTTATCCGGGACGGCCACAAGAGACCCAGTACTTC
J: TRBJ2-5
D: NA
V: TRBV5-1
length: 16
size: few

CDR3: CATSRIDRYTGELFF
DNA: TGTGCCACCAGCAGGATCGACAGGTACACCGGGGAGCTGTTTTTT
J: TRBJ2-2
D: NA
V: TRBV15
length: 15
size: NA

CDR3: CASSQGSLFRKTGWDYGYTF
DNA: TGCGCCAGCAGCCAAGGGTCCCTTTTTCGAAAGACAGGGTGGGACTATGGCTACACCTTC
J: TRBJ1-2
D: TRBD1
V: TRBV4-1
length: 20
size: many

CDR3: CASSLGDMAFNEQFF
DNA: TGTGCCAGCAGCTTAGGGGACATGGCCTTCAATGAGCAGTTCTTC
J: TRBJ2-1
D: NA
V: TRBV7-2
length: 15
size: many

CDR3: CASSPSRGMNTEAFF
DNA: TGTGCCAGCAGTCCCAGCAGGGGCATGAACACTGAAGCTTTCTTT
J: TRBJ1-1
D: NA
V: TRBV12-3/TRBV12-4
length: 15
size: NA

CDR3: CATSDRGTGRWETQYF
DNA: TGTGCCACCAGTGACAGGGGCACGGGGAGGTGGGAGACCCAGTACTTC
J: TRBJ2-5
D: NA
V: TRBV24-1
length: 16
size: NA

CDR3: CASSHLGTGDTAFF
DNA: TGCGCCAGCAGCCATCTAGGGACAGGGGATACGGCTTTCTTT
J: TRBJ1-1
D: TRBD1
V: TRBV4-1
length: 14
size: few

CDR3: CASSLGLRPTDTQYF
DNA: TGCGCCAGCAGCTTGGGACTACGCCCCACAGATACGCAGTATTTT
J: TRBJ2-3
D: NA
V: TRBV5-1
length: 15
size: few

CDR3: CASSPSIWGGNQPQHF
DNA: TGTGCCAGCAGCCCGTCGATATGGGGGGGCAATCAGCCCCAGCATTTT
J: TRBJ1-5
D: NA
V: TRBV7-2
length: 16
size: NA

CDR3: CASRAPGGDIGELFF
DNA: TGTGCCAGCAGAGCCCCAGGGGGAGATATCGGGGAGCTGTTTTTT
J: TRBJ2-2
D: TRBD1
V: TRBV2
length: 15
size: NA

CDR3: CASSLGGSGGYNEQFF
DNA: TGTGCCAGCAGCTTAGGGGGTAGCGGGGGCTACAATGAGCAGTTCTTC
J: TRBJ2-1
D: TRBD2
V: TRBV11-2
length: 16
size: NA

CDR3: CASSLDPYTEAFF
DNA: TGTGCCAGCAGCTTAGACCCTTACACTGAAGCTTTCTTT
J: TRBJ1-1
D: NA
V: TRBV7-3
length: 13
size: once

CDR3: CASSEAGAGSPLHF
DNA: TGTGCCAGCAGCGAGGCGGGGGCGGGTTCACCCCTCCACTTT
J: TRBJ1-6
D: NA
V: TRBV7-6
length: 14
size: NA